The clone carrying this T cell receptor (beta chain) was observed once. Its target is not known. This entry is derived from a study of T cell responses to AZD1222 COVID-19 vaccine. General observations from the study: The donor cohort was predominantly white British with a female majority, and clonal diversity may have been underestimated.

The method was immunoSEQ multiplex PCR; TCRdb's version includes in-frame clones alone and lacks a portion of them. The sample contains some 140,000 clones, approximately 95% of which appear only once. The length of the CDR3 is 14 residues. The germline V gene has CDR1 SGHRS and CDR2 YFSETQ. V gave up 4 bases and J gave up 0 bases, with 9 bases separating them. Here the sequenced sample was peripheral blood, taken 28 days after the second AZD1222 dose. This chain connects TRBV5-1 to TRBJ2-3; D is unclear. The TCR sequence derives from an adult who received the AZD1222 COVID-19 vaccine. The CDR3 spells CASSASVSTDTQYF. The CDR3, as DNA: TGCGCCAGCAGCGCGAGCGTCAGCACAGATACGCAGTATTTT.